This T cell receptor (beta chain) was retrieved from a study of beta chain features in type 1 diabetes. Researchers reported sorting CD4+ naive, central memory, regulatory and stem cell-like memory cells via CD45RO/CCR7/CD25/CD127/CD95/CD27. Only a few counts were recorded for this clone. The antigen is undetermined. The study, taken as a whole, reports: Over-representation of high TCR-expressing cells was a possible consequence of cDNA sequencing. Sampled from patients, naive, central memory and Treg TCRB repertoires appeared more similar than those sampled from healthy donors. TCRB CDR3s from Type 1 diabetes patients were moderately but significantly shorter in all four CD4+ subsets.

Germline CDR1 and CDR2: SGDLS and YYNGEE. The CDR3 covers 13 residues. The V end was cut by 4 bases, the J end by 2 bases, with 9 bases between. The authors reverse transcribed all of the isolated RNA, so sequencing captured expressed TCRB transcripts. Only in-frame clones appear in the TCRdb table, and some are missing; sequencing was by immunoSEQ multiplex PCR. The sample yields hundreds of thousands of clones, about a tenth seen once. Sequences were obtained from naive CD4+ T cells from blood. This receptor was obtained from a man aged 30 to 39 with type 1 diabetes. The chain couples TRBV9 to TRBJ2-5, with D tentatively TRBD2 (5 bases). The CDR3 is CASSLRTQETQYF. In nucleotides, the CDR3 is TGTGCCAGCAGCCTCCGGACTCAAGAGACCCAGTACTTC.